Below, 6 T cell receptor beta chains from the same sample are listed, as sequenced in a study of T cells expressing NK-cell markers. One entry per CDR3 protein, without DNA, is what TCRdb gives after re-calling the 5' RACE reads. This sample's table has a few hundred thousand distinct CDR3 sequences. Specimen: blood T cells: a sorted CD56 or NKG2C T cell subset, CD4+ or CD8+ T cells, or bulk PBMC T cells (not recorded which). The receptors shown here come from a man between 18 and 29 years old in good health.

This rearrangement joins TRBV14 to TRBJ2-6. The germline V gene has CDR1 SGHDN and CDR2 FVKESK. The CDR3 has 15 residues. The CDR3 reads CASSHRAAGANVLTF.

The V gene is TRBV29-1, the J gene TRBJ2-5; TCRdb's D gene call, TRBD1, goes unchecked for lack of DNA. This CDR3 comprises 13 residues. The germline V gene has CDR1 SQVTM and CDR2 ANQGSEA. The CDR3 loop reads CSVGEIQGWTQYF.

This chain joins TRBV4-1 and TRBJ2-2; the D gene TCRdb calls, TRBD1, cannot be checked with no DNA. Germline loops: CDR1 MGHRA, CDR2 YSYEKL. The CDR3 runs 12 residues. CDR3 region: CASGTVTGELFF.

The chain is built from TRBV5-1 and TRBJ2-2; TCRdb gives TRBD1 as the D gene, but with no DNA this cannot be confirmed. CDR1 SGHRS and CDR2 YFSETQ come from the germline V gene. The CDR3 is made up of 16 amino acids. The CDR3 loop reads CASSYSPKRGTGELFF.

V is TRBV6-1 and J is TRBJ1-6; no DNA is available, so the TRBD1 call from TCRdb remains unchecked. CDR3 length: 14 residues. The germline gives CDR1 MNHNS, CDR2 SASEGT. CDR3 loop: CASTRGGEGSPLHF.

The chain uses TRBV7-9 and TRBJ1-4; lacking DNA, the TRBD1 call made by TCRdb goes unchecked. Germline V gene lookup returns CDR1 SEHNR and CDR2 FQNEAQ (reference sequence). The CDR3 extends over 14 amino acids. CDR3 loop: CASSSLGDTGPLFF. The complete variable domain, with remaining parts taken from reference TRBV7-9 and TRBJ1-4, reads DTGVSQNPRHKITKRGQNVTFRCDPISEHNRLYWYRQTLGQGPEFLTYFQNEAQLEKSRLLSDRFSAERPKGSFSTLEIQRTEQGDSAMYLCASSSLGDTGPLFFGSGTQLSVL.